What follows are 21 T cell receptor beta chains derived from one specimen sequenced in a study of cytomegalovirus exposure and HLA in healthy donors. The PCR employed 60 Vbeta primers together with 13 Jbeta primers. Sequencing used immunoSEQ multiplex PCR; TCRdb keeps in-frame clones, though not all of them. In all, the sample yields 75,000 to 100,000 clones. The sequenced material came from PBMCs. The origin of the receptors is a woman aged 55-69 years in good health and CMV-seronegative.

The chain employs TRBV10-1 and TRBJ2-1; 12 nucleotides align to TRBD2. J gave up 4 bases and V 6 bases, and 16 bases lay outside the gene matches. CDR3 length equals 19 residues. Germline CDR1 reads WNHNN; CDR2 reads SYGVQD (reference sequence). The CDR3 region is CASSGQGRELAGGYNEQFF. The CDR3 nucleotides are TGCGCCAGCAGCGGACAGGGACGAGAACTAGCGGGGGGATACAATGAGCAGTTCTTC.

The chain recombines TRBV7-9 with TRBJ2-5, with 8 bases aligning to TRBD2. The end of the DNA is better explained by TRBJ2-7, so the J call may be wrong. Germline V gives CDR1 SEHNR, CDR2 FQNEAQ (reference sequence). The CDR3 loop spans 17 amino acids. CDR3: CASSLSPKASGGYEQYF. In nucleotides, the CDR3 is TGTGCCAGCAGCTTGTCCCCAAAGGCCAGCGGGGGCTACGAGCAGTACTTC.

The chain employs TRBV5-4 and TRBJ1-3; unclear D gene. The V gene lost 4 bases and the J gene lost 0 bases, with 11 bases spanning the gap. The V gene's germline CDR1 is SGHNT and CDR2 YYREEE (reference sequence). The CDR3 contains 15 residues. CDR3 coding DNA: TGTGCCAGCAGCCCATCACCGAGCTCTGGAAACACCATATATTTT. It translates to CASSPSPSSGNTIYF.

The V call is TRBV6-5, the J call TRBJ2-1; TRBD2 might be the D (6 bases). Trimming removed 2 bases from V and 6 bases from J, with 11 bases in between. Germline-derived CDR1 and CDR2 are MNHEY and SVGAGI. The CDR3 has 14 amino acids. The CDR3 spells CASSYGGLFNEQFF. As DNA, the CDR3 is TGTGCCAGCAGTTACGGTGGACTATTCAATGAGCAGTTCTTC.

This chain links TRBV5-1 with TRBJ2-5; D ambiguous. The V gene lost 1 base and the J gene lost 3 bases, with 7 bases spanning the gap. Germline V CDR1 and CDR2: SGHRS, YFSETQ. The CDR3 length is 13 residues. CDR3 amino acids: CASSLSLEETQYF. CDR3 DNA: TGCGCCAGCAGCTTGTCTCTAGAAGAGACCCAGTACTTC.

The chain carries TRBV7-2 and TRBJ2-7, with 7 bases lining up with TRBD2. V dropped 4 bases and J dropped 4; count of bases not matched to a gene: 10. Per the germline V gene, CDR1 is SGHTA and CDR2 is FQGNSA. The CDR3 runs 15 residues. CDR3 in DNA: TGTGCCAGCAGCTACGAGTGGGGGGGAAAGTACGAGCAGTACTTC. It translates to CASSYEWGGKYEQYF.

V usage is TRBV6-5 and J usage is TRBJ2-4; D gene uncertain. The CDR3 loop spans 14 amino acids. Looked up from germline, CDR1 is MNHEY and CDR2 is SVGAGI. V gave up 2 bases and J gave up 4 bases, with 9 bases separating them. CDR3 coding DNA: TGTGCCAGCAGTTACGATGTCGCGAAAAACATTCAGTACTTC. It translates to CASSYDVAKNIQYF.

The J gene is TRBJ2-7, the V gene TRBV5-1, with 10 bases aligning to TRBD2. Germline V gene lookup returns CDR1 SGHRS and CDR2 YFSETQ. Unmatched junction bases numbered 7, after V lost 5 bases and J lost 5 bases. The CDR3 runs 14 residues. The CDR3: CASSPASGSNEQYF. CDR3 nucleotide sequence: TGCGCCAGCAGTCCCGCTAGCGGGAGTAACGAGCAGTACTTC.

The V gene is TRBV7-2, the J gene TRBJ2-7, with 7 bases fitting TRBD1. Unmatched junction bases numbered 12, after V lost 4 bases and J lost 9 bases. The CDR3 loop spans 14 amino acids. Germline V lookup: CDR1 SGHTA, CDR2 FQGNSA. The CDR3 spells CASSYSGTDYWQYF. The CDR3 coding sequence is TGTGCCAGCAGCTATTCCGGGACAGACTACTGGCAGTACTTC. The full variable domain, rest sourced from reference TRBV7-2 and TRBJ2-7, is GAGVSQSPSNKVTEKGKDVELRCDPISGHTALYWYRQSLGQGLEFLIYFQGNSAPDKSGLPSDRFSAERTGGSVSTLTIQRTQQEDSAVYLCASSYSGTDYWQYFGPGTRLTVT.

This chain joins TRBV6-6 and TRBJ2-7; 7 bases are shared with TRBD2. CDR1 and CDR2 (germline): MNHNY, SVGAGI (reference sequence). Trimming removed 6 bases from V and 5 bases from J; junction bases left unmatched: 7. The CDR3 sequence is 13 residues long. The CDR3: CASRPSGRHEQYF. The CDR3 DNA reads TGTGCCAGCAGACCTAGCGGTAGGCACGAGCAGTACTTC.

The chain carries TRBV15 and TRBJ1-4, with D perhaps matching TRBD1 (5 bases). The CDR3 length is 18 residues. With 0 bases removed from V and 0 bases from J, the gap between germline ends came to 14 bases. Germline V CDR1 and CDR2: LNHNV, YYDKDF (reference sequence). CDR3 region: CATSRDGATQTTNEKLFF. In nucleotides, the CDR3 is TGTGCCACCAGCAGAGATGGGGCGACCCAGACAACTAATGAAAAACTGTTTTTT. Full variable domain (missing parts from reference TRBV15 and TRBJ1-4): DAMVIQNPRYQVTQFGKPVTLSCSQTLNHNVMYWYQQKSSQAPKLLFHYYDKDFNNEADTPDNFQSRRPNTSFCFLDIRSPGLGDTAMYLCATSRDGATQTTNEKLFFGSGTQLSVL.

This chain links TRBV6-6 with TRBJ2-3; TRBD1 aligns across 7 bases. Germline V gene sequence: CDR1 MNHNY, CDR2 SVGAGI (reference sequence). The J segment lost 4 bases and the V segment lost 6 bases, leaving 7 bases of the junction unmatched. The CDR3 totals 14 residues. In DNA form, the CDR3 reads TGTGCCAGCAGCCAGGACAGGAACGCAGATACGCAGTATTTT. Translating gives CASSQDRNADTQYF.

This chain joins TRBV5-1 and TRBJ2-7; D might be TRBD2 (5 bases). Germline CDR1 is SGHRS and CDR2 is YFSETQ. The CDR3 loop spans 11 amino acids. V lost 2 bases and J lost 6, with 6 bases in between. CDR3 nucleotide sequence: TGCGCCAGCAGCTTCGGGGTCGAGCAGTACTTC. Translation: CASSFGVEQYF.

This chain connects TRBV7-9 to TRBJ1-1; perhaps TRBD1 as D (5 bases). Germline CDR1 SEHNR, CDR2 FQNEAQ (reference sequence). The CDR3 consists of 13 residues. V dropped 8 bases and J dropped 1 base, with 11 bases sitting between them. The CDR3 loop is CASQVQENTEAFF. The CDR3 DNA reads TGTGCCAGCCAGGTACAGGAGAACACTGAAGCTTTCTTT.

This sequence joins TRBV6-1 and TRBJ2-3; TRBD2 matches 7 bases. The V gene's germline CDR1 is MNHNS and CDR2 SASEGT. Unmatched junction bases numbered 10, after V lost 3 bases and J lost 4 bases. This CDR3 is built from 16 residues. The CDR3: CASSEGEGRTPDTQYF. The CDR3 coding sequence is TGTGCCAGCAGTGAGGGGGAGGGGAGAACCCCAGATACGCAGTATTTT.

This chain links TRBV7-8 with TRBJ1-5, with 7 bases aligning to TRBD1. CDR3 length equals 17 residues. CDR1 SGHVS and CDR2 FQNEAQ come from the germline V gene. With V trimmed by 2 bases and J by 6 bases, 13 bases remained unmatched. The CDR3 spells CASSLSSATGTGQPQHF. The DNA of the CDR3 is TGTGCCAGCAGCTTAAGTTCCGCGACAGGGACGGGTCAGCCCCAGCATTTT. Complete variable domain (other parts from reference TRBV7-8 and TRBJ1-5): GAGVSQSPRYKVAKRGQDVALRCDPISGHVSLFWYQQALGQGPEFLTYFQNEAQLDKSGLPSDRFFAERPEGSVSTLKIQRTQQEDSAVYLCASSLSSATGTGQPQHFGDGTRLSIL.

The V and J genes are TRBV7-2 and TRBJ2-1; the D gene is possibly TRBD2 (6 bases). Germline lookup yields CDR1 SGHTA and CDR2 FQGNSA. V lost 0 bases to trimming and J lost 7 bases, with 13 bases between them. This CDR3 has 15 residues. The CDR3 is CASSLAPSSDNEQFF. In nucleotides, the CDR3 is TGTGCCAGCAGCTTAGCTCCTTCTAGCGATAATGAGCAGTTCTTC.

This sequence joins TRBV2 and TRBJ2-5; 7 bases align to TRBD1. The CDR3 contains 16 residues. The junction had 15 bases not matched to a gene; V was cut back by 7 bases and J by 4 bases. The germline gives CDR1 SNHLY, CDR2 FYNNEI. The CDR3 reads CASKGALWGSGETQYF. The CDR3 DNA sequence: TGTGCCAGCAAGGGGGCTTTGTGGGGGAGCGGAGAGACCCAGTACTTC.

This chain links TRBV27 with TRBJ2-5; D is uncertain. The J call is uncertain, as TRBJ2-7 better fits the DNA end. Germline values: CDR1 MNHEY, CDR2 SMNVEV (reference sequence). The CDR3 contains 15 residues. CDR3 sequence: CASSSGLTSSYEQYF. CDR3 in DNA: TGTGCCAGCAGTTCGGGTCTCACGAGCTCCTACGAGCAGTACTTC.

The CDR3 loop reads CASSTLLARDEQFF. The CDR3 nucleotides are TGTGCCAGTAGTACCTTACTAGCGAGGGATGAGCAGTTCTTC. The rearrangement joins TRBV19 to TRBJ2-1; TRBD2 aligns across 7 bases. V dropped 4 bases and J dropped 8; count of bases not matched to a gene: 8. The CDR3 covers 14 residues. The germline V gene has CDR1 LNHDA and CDR2 SQIVND (reference sequence).

This chain uses TRBV28 with TRBJ1-4; no clear D. Between the trimmed V and J ends, which lost 4 bases and 6 bases, there was a span of 15 bases. The CDR3 runs to 15 residues. CDR1 is MDHEN, CDR2 SYDVKM, per germline. CDR3 sequence (DNA): TGTGCCAGCAGTTATTCCGGGGTCGGGGATGAAAAACTGTTTTTT. As protein: CASSYSGVGDEKLFF.